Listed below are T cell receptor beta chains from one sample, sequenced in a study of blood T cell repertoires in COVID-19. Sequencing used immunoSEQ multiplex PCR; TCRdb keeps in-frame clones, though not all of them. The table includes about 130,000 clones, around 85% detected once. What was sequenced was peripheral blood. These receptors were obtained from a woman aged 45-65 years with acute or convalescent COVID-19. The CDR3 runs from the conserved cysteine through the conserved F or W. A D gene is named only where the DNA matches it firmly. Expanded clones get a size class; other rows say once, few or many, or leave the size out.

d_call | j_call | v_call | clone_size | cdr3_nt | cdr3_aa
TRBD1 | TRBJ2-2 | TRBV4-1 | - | TGCGCCAGCAGCCAAGTAGACAGGGACACCGGGGAGCTGTTTTTT | CASSQVDRDTGELFF
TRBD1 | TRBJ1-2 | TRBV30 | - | TGTGCCTGGAAGGGGACAGGCGGCTACACCTTC | CAWKGTGGYTF
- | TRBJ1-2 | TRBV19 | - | TGTGCCAGTAGTACGGAGACAGCCCACTATGGCTACACCTTC | CASSTETAHYGYTF
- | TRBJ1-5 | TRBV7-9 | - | TGTGCCAGCAGCTTATCCCAGGGGCACCCCCAGCATTTT | CASSLSQGHPQHF
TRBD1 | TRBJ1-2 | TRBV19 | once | TGTGCCAGTACTTCCCCCTCGGGACAGGGAGACTATGGCTACACCTTC | CASTSPSGQGDYGYTF
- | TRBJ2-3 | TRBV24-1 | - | TGTGCCACCAGTGATGGACACTCAGATACGCAGTATTTT | CATSDGHSDTQYF
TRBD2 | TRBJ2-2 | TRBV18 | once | TGTGCCAGCTCACCACCTACTAGCGGGGGTAACACCGGGGAGCTGTTTTTT | CASSPPTSGGNTGELFF
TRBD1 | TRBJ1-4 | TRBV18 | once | TGTGCCAGCTCAGCGCGGGACAGTTATAATGAAAAACTGTTTTTT | CASSARDSYNEKLFF
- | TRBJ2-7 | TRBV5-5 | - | TGTGCCAGCAGCAATACAGGGATCCCGTACTTC | CASSNTGIPYF
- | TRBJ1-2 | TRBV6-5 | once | TGTGCCAGCAGTTACTCGATACAGAGCTATGGCTACACCTTC | CASSYSIQSYGYTF
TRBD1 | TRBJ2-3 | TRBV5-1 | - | TGCGCCAGCAGCCCGGGACAGGGGGCGGATACGCAGTATTTT | CASSPGQGADTQYF
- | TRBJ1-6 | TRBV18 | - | TGTGCCAGCTCAGCAGGGAATTCACCCCTCCACTTT | CASSAGNSPLHF
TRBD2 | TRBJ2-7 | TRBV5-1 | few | TGCGCCAGCAGCTTGGCCGTGACTAGCGAGACCTACGAGCAGTACTTC | CASSLAVTSETYEQYF
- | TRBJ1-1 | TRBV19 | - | TGTGCCAGTAGAGAACCCAGGACACGGAACACTGAAGCTTTCTTT | CASREPRTRNTEAFF
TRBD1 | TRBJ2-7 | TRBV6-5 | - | TGTGCCAGCAGTTACTTGGGACAGGGTAGCGAGCAGTACTTC | CASSYLGQGSEQYF
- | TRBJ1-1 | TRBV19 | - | TGTGCCAGTAGTATAGGAAACTTCGAGTTCAAAGCTTTCTTT | CASSIGNFEFKAFF
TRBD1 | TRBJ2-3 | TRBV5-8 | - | TGTGCCAGCAGCTTGGAGGGACAGCCCCAGTTTGAGACGCAGTATTTT | CASSLEGQPQFETQYF
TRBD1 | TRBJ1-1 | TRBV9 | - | TGTGCCAGCAGCGTAGCTCTACAGGGGACCACTGAAGCTTTCTTT | CASSVALQGTTEAFF
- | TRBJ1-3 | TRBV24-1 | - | TGTGCCACCAGTGAGGGGCTAGGAAACACCATATATTTT | CATSEGLGNTIYF
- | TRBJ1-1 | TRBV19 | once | TGTGCCAGTAGTATAGCAGGGGCGAACACTGAAGCTTTCTTT | CASSIAGANTEAFF
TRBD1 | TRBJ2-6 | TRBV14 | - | TGTGCCAGCAGCCAGGACAGGGGGCAACCTGGGGCCAACGTCCTGACTTTC | CASSQDRGQPGANVLTF
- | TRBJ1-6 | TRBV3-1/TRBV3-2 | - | TGTGCCAGCAGCCAAGATTGGAGTACAGGGACAAATTCACCCCTCCACTTT | CASSQDWSTGTNSPLHF
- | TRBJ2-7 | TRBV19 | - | TGTGCCAGTAGCGTAATCCGGGGGGCCACCTACGAGCAGTACTTC | CASSVIRGATYEQYF
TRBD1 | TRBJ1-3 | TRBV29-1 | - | TGCAGCGCGGGACAGGGCCCTTCTGGAAACACCATATATTTT | CSAGQGPSGNTIYF
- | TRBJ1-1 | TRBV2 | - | TGTGCCAGCCAAAACCTTCGGGTGGCAGCTTTCTTT | CASQNLRVAAFF
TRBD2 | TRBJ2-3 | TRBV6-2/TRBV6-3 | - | TGTGCCAGCAGTTACCCCGTACTAGCGGGGGGGGGCGCAGATACGCAGTATTTT | CASSYPVLAGGGADTQYF
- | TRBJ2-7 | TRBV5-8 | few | TGTGCCAGCAGCTTGGCTGCAGGTCCGTACGAGCAGTACTTC | CASSLAAGPYEQYF
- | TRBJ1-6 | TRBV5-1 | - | TGCGCCAGCAGCTTGTCTTCCTCGGCAGGGGATTCACCCCTCCACTTT | CASSLSSSAGDSPLHF
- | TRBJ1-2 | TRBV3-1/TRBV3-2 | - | TGTGCCAGCAGCCGGACAGAAAGGTATGGCTACACCTTC | CASSRTERYGYTF